One sample yielded the 2 T cell receptor beta chains listed below, sequenced in a study of T cell changes during pregnancy in multiple sclerosis. TCRdb keeps only in-frame clones here, not all; method: immunoSEQ multiplex PCR. The sample has 85,000 to 130,000 clones; 94% are singletons. The sequences come from peripheral blood, collected before pregnancy. Receptor source: a female donor with multiple sclerosis, enrolled in a pregnancy study.

In DNA, the CDR3 is TGTGCCAGCAGCCATTCCTATATGAACACTGAAGCTTTCTTT. Amino acid sequence: CASSHSYMNTEAFF. The chain has TRBV6-1 and TRBJ1-1; unclear D gene. V was trimmed by 6 bases and J by 0 bases, leaving 11 bases between them. The CDR3 has 14 amino acids. Germline-derived CDR1 and CDR2 are MNHNS and SASEGT.

The chain uses TRBV6-1 and TRBJ1-3; 7 nucleotides match TRBD1. Germline V lookup: CDR1 MNHNS, CDR2 SASEGT. The ends lost 8 bases at V and 0 bases at J; junction bases unmatched: 7. This CDR3 has 15 residues. The CDR3 sequence: CASGTAPFSGNTIYF. CDR3 in DNA: TGTGCCAGCGGGACAGCGCCCTTCTCTGGAAACACCATATATTTT.